This T cell receptor beta chain was sequenced in a study of post-analysis software for immune sequencing data (dated by TCRdb to between 2014 and 2017). Turning to the overall study: Recorded disease courses included relapsing-remitting, secondary progressive and progressive-relapsing multiple sclerosis, with some patients lacking subtype annotation. The patient repertoires were set against about 10 previously published healthy control repertoires from donors whose ages ranged from roughly 6 to 25 years. A subset of samples was prepared in parallel using single-end sample barcoding, then pooled and co-amplified after Illumina adapter ligation. Study-level results and caveats: Patients showed significantly higher frequencies than controls for about five TRBV segments, among them TRBV5-6, TRBV5-1 and TRBV20-1. Strong co-clustering of samples prepared in the same batch was shown by direct clustering with F measure, prompting a batch-effect correction. The control group was slightly older than the multiple sclerosis patient group. Compared with controls, multiple sclerosis patients had significantly lower normalized Chao1 diversity, a finding suggesting substantial peripheral T-cell clonal expansion.

Libraries were constructed by PCR. Sequencer: Illumina HiSeq 2500. Unique molecular identifiers were incorporated into TCR beta cDNA libraries to reduce PCR and sequencing biases. Every 1 to 10 million input T cells yielded some 500,000 cDNA molecules, meaning each molecule approximated one T cell. The patient libraries were prepared and sequenced using the same protocol as the earlier healthy control dataset. Samples belonging to the same batch were prepared together, multiplexed and sequenced on a shared HiSeq lane. The authors processed their data as follows. Raw barcoded reads were processed with MIGEC, and single-read molecular identifier groups were discarded before consensus assembly and CDR3 extraction. Clonotype tables were post-analysed with VDJtools, and diversity was normalized by down-sampling all datasets to the smallest sample size. In repertoire overlap clustering, CDR3 amino acid sequences, but not nucleotide sequences, were matched to correct batch-related cross-sample contamination. The raw public data were reprocessed by TCRdb itself: fastp quality trimming at Q25, MiXCR clonotype calling, in-frame beta chains only. All rows with the same CDR3 protein become a single entry with the most common DNA and genes. The V and J calls reflect TCRdb's pipeline rather than the authors' work. Counted in this sample were hundreds of thousands of distinct CDR3 sequences; roughly 29% of them appeared once. The leading ten clones occupy around 0.55% of the sample.

To demonstrate the VDJtools post-analysis software, the study profiled TCR beta repertoires from the peripheral blood of 10 to 15 young patients with multiple sclerosis. The multiple sclerosis patients were children and adolescents between roughly 6 and 17 years of age. CDR1 and CDR2 are drawn from the germline V gene (reference sequence): DFQATT, SNEGSKA. The cysteine opens and the phenylalanine closes a CDR3 of 13 amino acids. Of the read, only the CDR3 DNA is kept; its 39 bases are in frame from base 1. Germline trimming: 5 bases from V, 3 bases from J; junction bases outside gene matches: 4. This clonotype was seen a handful of times. Its target antigen remains unknown. No qualities accompany the bases; no much larger clone lies one base away.

The sequencing input was blood. The TCR sequence derives from a girl between 5 and 17 years old with multiple sclerosis. The V gene is TRBV20-1 and the J gene is TRBJ1-1; TRBD1 fits 9 bases in the junction. The nucleotide sequence reads as follows: TGCAGTGCTCACAGGGGGCGTGACACTGAAGCTTTCTTT. This encodes CSAHRGRDTEAFF.